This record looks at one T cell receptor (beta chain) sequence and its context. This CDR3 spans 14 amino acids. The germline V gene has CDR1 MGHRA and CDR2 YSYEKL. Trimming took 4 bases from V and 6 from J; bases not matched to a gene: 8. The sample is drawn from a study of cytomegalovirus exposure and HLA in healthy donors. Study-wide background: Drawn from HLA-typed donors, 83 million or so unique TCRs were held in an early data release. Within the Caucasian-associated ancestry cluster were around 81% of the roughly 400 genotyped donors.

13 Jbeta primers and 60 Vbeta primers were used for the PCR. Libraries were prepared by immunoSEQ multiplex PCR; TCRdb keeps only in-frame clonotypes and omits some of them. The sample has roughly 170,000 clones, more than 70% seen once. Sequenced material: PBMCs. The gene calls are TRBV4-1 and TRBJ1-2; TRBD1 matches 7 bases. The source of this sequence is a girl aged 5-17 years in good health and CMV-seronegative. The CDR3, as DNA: TGCGCCAGCAGCCCCCGAGGGACAGCGAATGGCTACACCTTC. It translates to CASSPRGTANGYTF.